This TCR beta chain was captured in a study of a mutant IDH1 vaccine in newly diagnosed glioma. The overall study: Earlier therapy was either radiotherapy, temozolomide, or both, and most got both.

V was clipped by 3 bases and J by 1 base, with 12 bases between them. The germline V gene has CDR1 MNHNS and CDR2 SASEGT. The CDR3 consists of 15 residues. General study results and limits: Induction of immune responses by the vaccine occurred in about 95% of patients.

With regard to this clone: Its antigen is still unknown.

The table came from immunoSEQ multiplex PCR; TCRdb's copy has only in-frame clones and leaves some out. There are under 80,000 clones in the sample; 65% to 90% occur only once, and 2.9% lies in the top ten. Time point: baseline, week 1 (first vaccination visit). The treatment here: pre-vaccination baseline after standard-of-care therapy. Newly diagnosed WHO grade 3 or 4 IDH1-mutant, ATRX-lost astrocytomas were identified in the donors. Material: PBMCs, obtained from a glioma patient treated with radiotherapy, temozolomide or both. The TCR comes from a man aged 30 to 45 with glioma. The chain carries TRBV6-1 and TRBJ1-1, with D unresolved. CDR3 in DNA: TGTGCCAGCAGTGAGCCTAGGTTTGAGAACACTGAAGCTTTCTTT. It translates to CASSEPRFENTEAFF.